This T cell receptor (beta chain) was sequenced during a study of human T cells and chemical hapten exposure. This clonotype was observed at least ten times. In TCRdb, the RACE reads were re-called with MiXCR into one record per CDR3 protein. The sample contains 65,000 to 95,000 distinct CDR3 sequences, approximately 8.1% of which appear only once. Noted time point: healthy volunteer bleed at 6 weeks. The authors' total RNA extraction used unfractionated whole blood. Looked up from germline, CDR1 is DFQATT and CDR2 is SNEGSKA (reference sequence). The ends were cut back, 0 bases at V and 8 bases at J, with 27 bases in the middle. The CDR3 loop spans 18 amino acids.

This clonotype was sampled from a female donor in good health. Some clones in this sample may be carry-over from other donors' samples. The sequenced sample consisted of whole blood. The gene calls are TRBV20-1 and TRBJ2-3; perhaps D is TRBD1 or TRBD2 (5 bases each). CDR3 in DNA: TGCAGTGCTAGAGATCTTAGGGGCAATATCGAGGCCGAGGGTACGCAGTATTTT. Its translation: CSARDLRGNIEAEGTQYF.